The present T cell receptor beta chain was sequenced within a study of shared clonotypes between healthy human individuals. This clone was observed a few times. It was at deep level that the assay was run. Sequencing used immunoSEQ multiplex PCR; TCRdb keeps in-frame clones, though not all of them. This sample yields a few million clones, of which roughly 93% are seen a single time; approximately 0.4% belongs to the top ten. CDR1 and CDR2 from the germline V gene are MDHEN and SYDVKM. The CDR3 is 12 amino acids. Trimming took off 2 bases at V and 12 bases at J, with 13 bases between the two ends. The clonotype originates from a man between 18 and 35 years old in good health. Some clones in this sample may be carry-over from other donors' samples. The sequenced sample consisted of naive CD4+ T cells from PBMCs. Documented subset: CD45RA+ positively selected. The chain has TRBV28 and TRBJ1-1; no reliable D call. CDR3 region: CASSLGPGGPFF. The CDR3 DNA reads TGTGCCAGCAGTTTAGGGCCGGGTGGACCTTTCTTT.